These 10 T cell receptor beta chains were sequenced from one sample in a study of T-cell memory formation after mild COVID-19. TCRdb re-analysed the 5' RACE reads in MiXCR, keeping a single row per CDR3 protein. The sample shows around 250,000 distinct CDR3 sequences, roughly 16% of them seen only once. The sample taken for sequencing was PBMCs or a T cell subset sorted from them (not recorded which). The source of these receptors is a young man who had mild COVID-19 (a few samples of this study predate the infection). Cell type and time point are not known.

This clonotype showed up many times. This rearrangement joins TRBV7-2 to TRBJ1-2, with D uncertain. The CDR3 is 13 amino acids. The germline CDR1 and CDR2 sequences are SGHTA and FQGNSA. V was cut by 5 bases and J by 0 bases, with 7 bases left in between. CDR3 in amino acids: CASSLLANYGYTF. The CDR3 nucleotides read TGTGCCAGCAGCCTGCTCGCTAACTATGGCTACACCTTC.

This clonotype was recorded at least ten times. The genes are TRBV4-2 and TRBJ2-3; D call uncertain. The CDR3 spans 13 residues. V was cut by 3 bases and J by 2 bases, with 6 bases left in between. Per the germline V gene, CDR1 is LGHNA and CDR2 is YNFKEQ. In DNA form, the CDR3 reads TGTGCCAGCAGCCACAACCCCACAGATACGCAGTATTTT. This codes for CASSHNPTDTQYF.

The chain has TRBV15 and TRBJ2-7, with D possibly matching TRBD1 (6 bases). CDR3 length equals 14 residues. Germline assignment: CDR1 LNHNV and CDR2 YYDKDF (reference sequence). V lost 0 bases and J 2 bases, leaving 8 bases between the germline ends. CDR3 nucleotide sequence: TGTGCCACCAGCAGAGACCGGACAGCCTACGAGCAGTACTTC. It is translated as CATSRDRTAYEQYF. Full variable domain (outside the CDR3, taken from reference TRBV15 and TRBJ2-7): DAMVIQNPRYQVTQFGKPVTLSCSQTLNHNVMYWYQQKSSQAPKLLFHYYDKDFNNEADTPDNFQSRRPNTSFCFLDIRSPGLGDTAMYLCATSRDRTAYEQYFGPGTRLTVT.

This clonotype was counted a few times. V is TRBV9 and J is TRBJ2-5, with D possibly TRBD1 on 7 matching bases. Germline values: CDR1 SGDLS, CDR2 YYNGEE. The CDR3 loop spans 13 amino acids. V lost 0 bases to trimming and J lost 9 bases, with 12 bases between them. The CDR3 spells CASSVGGGGAQYF. The DNA of the CDR3 is TGTGCCAGCAGCGTAGGAGGGGGCGGGGCCCAGTACTTC. The entire variable domain, with the rest obtained from reference TRBV9 and TRBJ2-5, is as follows: DSGVTQTPKHLITATGQRVTLRCSPRSGDLSVYWYQQSLDQGLQFLIQYYNGEERAKGNILERFSAQQFPDLHSELNLSSLELGDSALYFCASSVGGGGAQYFGPGTRLLVL.

Ten or more counts support this clonotype. J is TRBJ1-6 and V is TRBV11-3; possible D gene TRBD1, 5 bases. V lost 1 base to trimming and J lost 10 bases, with 8 bases between them. This CDR3 region has 13 residues. Germline CDR1 reads SGHNT; CDR2 reads YENEEA. CDR3 in amino acids: CASSLGGASPLHF. DNA of the CDR3: TGTGCCAGCAGCTTAGGAGGGGCGTCACCCCTCCACTTT.

This clonotype has more than one count but fewer than ten. The V gene is TRBV18, the J gene TRBJ1-2; possible D gene TRBD1, 5 bases. V lost 3 bases, J lost 3 bases, and 17 bases lay in between. Germline-derived CDR1 and CDR2 are KGHSH and LQKENI. The CDR3 sequence is 16 residues long. The DNA of the CDR3 is TGTGCCAGCTCACCTAGTGGAAAGGGGTCGGACTATGGCTACACCTTC. Its protein product is CASSPSGKGSDYGYTF.

This clonotype was seen repeatedly, ten times or more. The CDR3 spells CASSQVGETQYF. The CDR3 DNA is TGTGCCAGCAGCCAAGTAGGTGAGACCCAGTACTTC. The rearrangement joins TRBV3-1 to TRBJ2-5, with no clear D. CDR1 is LGHDT and CDR2 is YNNKEL in the germline V gene (reference sequence). The V gene lost 1 base and the J gene lost 5 bases, with 5 bases spanning the gap. This CDR3 has 12 residues.

This clonotype showed up just a few times. The gene calls are TRBV4-3 and TRBJ2-3; 8 bases map to TRBD1. CDR1 LGHNA and CDR2 YSLEER come from the germline V gene. Trimming removed 1 base from V and 4 bases from J; junction bases left unmatched: 4. The CDR3 spans 15 residues. The CDR3 DNA reads TGCGCCAGCAGCCAAGGTGGACAGGGATCAGATACGCAGTATTTT. Translation: CASSQGGQGSDTQYF.

This clonotype was detected many times. The V call is TRBV4-1, the J call TRBJ2-7; D is uncertain. V lost 0 bases, J lost 0 bases, and 6 bases lay in between. Germline V gene lookup returns CDR1 MGHRA and CDR2 YSYEKL. This CDR3 is 14 amino acids long. The CDR3 is CASSQEQRSYEQYF. The CDR3 DNA follows: TGCGCCAGCAGCCAAGAACAACGCTCCTACGAGCAGTACTTC.

This clonotype has more than one count but fewer than ten. This rearrangement joins TRBV7-2 to TRBJ1-1, with unresolved D. The CDR3 is 13 amino acids. In germline, CDR1 is SGHTA, CDR2 FQGNSA. The germline V and J ends were trimmed by 1 base and 3 bases, with 6 bases remaining between them. The CDR3 DNA sequence: TGTGCCAGCAGCTTAGTCTGGGACACTGAAGCTTTCTTT. This encodes CASSLVWDTEAFF.